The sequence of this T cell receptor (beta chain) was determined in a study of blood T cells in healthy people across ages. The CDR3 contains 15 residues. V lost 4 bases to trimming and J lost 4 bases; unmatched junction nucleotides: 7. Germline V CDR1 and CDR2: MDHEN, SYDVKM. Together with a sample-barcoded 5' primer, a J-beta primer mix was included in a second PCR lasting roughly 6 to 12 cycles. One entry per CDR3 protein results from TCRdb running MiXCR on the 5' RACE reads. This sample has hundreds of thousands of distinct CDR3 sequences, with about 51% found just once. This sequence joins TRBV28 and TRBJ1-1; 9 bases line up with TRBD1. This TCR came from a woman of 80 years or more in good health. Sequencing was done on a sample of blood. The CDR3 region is CASSSAGTGTTEAFF. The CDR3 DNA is TGTGCCAGCAGTTCAGCCGGGACAGGGACCACTGAAGCTTTCTTT.